This T cell receptor beta chain was documented in a study of shared clonotypes between healthy human individuals. The CDR3 has 14 residues. Germline lookup yields CDR1 WSHSY and CDR2 SAAADI. Trimming pared 5 bases from V and 5 bases from J, leaving 15 bases between. In the case of this clone: Its antigen is unknown.

Sequencing was at deep level. Sequencing used immunoSEQ multiplex PCR; TCRdb keeps in-frame clones, though not all of them. The table shows around 700,000 clones, with about 91% occurring only once. General observations from the study: Sampling included only blood; tissue repertoires likely differ. There were few donors, and this limited the genetic and exposure-history diversity represented.

Naivety among CD8 cells was defined by CD45RO negativity and positive CCR7 selection, thereby excluding terminally differentiated effector memory CD45RA+ cells. The specimen sequenced was naive CD8+ T cells sorted from blood. This TCR derives from a man aged 25-45 years in good health. The chain is built from TRBV10-2 and TRBJ2-5, with D perhaps assigned TRBD1 or TRBD2 (6 bases each). In nucleotides, the CDR3 is TGCGCCAGCAGTCCCAGACTAGGGGGGGAGACCCAGTACTTC. Translation: CASSPRLGGETQYF.